This TCR beta chain was captured by sequencing in a study of blood T cell repertoires in COVID-19. Only a few counts were recorded for this clone. J lost 6 bases, V lost 0 bases, and 8 bases had no gene match. The germline gives CDR1 LNHDA, CDR2 SQIVND (reference sequence). This CDR3 comprises 17 residues. Libraries were prepared by immunoSEQ multiplex PCR; TCRdb keeps only in-frame clonotypes and omits some of them. The sample yields under 250,000 clones, roughly 85% seen once. V gene TRBV19 combines with J gene TRBJ2-2; 9 bases match TRBD1. This clonotype originated in a woman between 45 and 65 years old with acute COVID-19. Sequencing was carried out using PBMCs or T cells enriched from blood (not recorded which). The CDR3 nucleotides read TGTGCCAGTAGTATAGATACAGGGGGCTCGTACCCCGGGGAGCTGTTTTTT. Translation: CASSIDTGGSYPGELFF.